This is a list of T cell receptor beta chains from one sample in a study of T-cell reconstitution after alpha-beta-depleted transplantation in children. MiXCR, applied by TCRdb to the PCR reads, yields one record per CDR3 protein. Here the sample spans over 450,000 distinct CDR3 sequences, 10% being singletons. The sample consisted of PBMCs, taken before TCRalphabeta/CD19-depleted stem cell transplant. The source of these receptors is a child aged 2-15 years with inherited bone marrow failure, due to receive a stem cell transplant. Both conserved end residues are part of each CDR3. The D gene is left open where the match is weak. Clone size is given for some rows only: seen once, a few or many times, or a class if the clone is expanded.

size: many
length: 13
V: TRBV20-1
D: NA
J: TRBJ1-1
CDR3: CSARVAANTEAFF
DNA: TGCAGTGCTAGAGTGGCAGCGAACACTGAAGCTTTCTTT

size: many
length: 15
V: TRBV20-1
D: NA
J: TRBJ2-1
CDR3: CSATQGWGSGDEQFF
DNA: TGCAGTGCGACACAGGGCTGGGGATCAGGCGATGAGCAGTTCTTC

size: many
length: 18
V: TRBV27
D: TRBD2
J: TRBJ2-7
CDR3: CASSPNGVAGGTTYEQYF
DNA: TGTGCCAGCAGCCCCAATGGGGTAGCGGGAGGGACTACCTACGAGCAGTACTTC

size: many
length: 13
V: TRBV7-2
D: NA
J: TRBJ2-3
CDR3: CASSKPPRDTQYF
DNA: TGTGCCAGCAGCAAACCCCCGCGAGATACGCAGTATTTT

size: many
length: 17
V: TRBV27
D: TRBD1
J: TRBJ2-1
CDR3: CASSPWTGPSSYNEQFF
DNA: TGTGCCAGCAGTCCGTGGACAGGGCCTAGCTCCTACAATGAGCAGTTCTTC

size: many
length: 13
V: TRBV7-2
D: NA
J: TRBJ2-5
CDR3: CASSLMTQETQYF
DNA: TGTGCCAGCAGCTTAATGACACAGGAGACCCAGTACTTC

size: few
length: 17
V: TRBV20-1
D: NA
J: TRBJ1-3
CDR3: CSASDLFPGSSGNTIYF
DNA: TGCAGTGCTAGTGATCTGTTCCCGGGCTCCTCTGGAAACACCATATATTTT

size: many
length: 16
V: TRBV5-1
D: TRBD1
J: TRBJ1-1
CDR3: CASSLTGGPPNTEAFF
DNA: TGCGCCAGCAGTCTTACAGGGGGCCCTCCTAACACTGAAGCTTTCTTT

size: many
length: 12
V: TRBV20-1
D: TRBD1
J: TRBJ1-2
CDR3: CSATRQGYGYTF
DNA: TGCAGTGCTACTAGACAGGGCTATGGCTACACCTTC

size: NA
length: 15
V: TRBV30
D: TRBD1
J: TRBJ1-1
CDR3: CAYDRGIGLNTEAFF
DNA: TGTGCCTATGACAGGGGGATAGGTTTGAACACTGAAGCTTTCTTT

size: NA
length: 15
V: TRBV4-1
D: TRBD1
J: TRBJ2-4
CDR3: CASSQGDRSQNIQYF
DNA: TGCGCCAGCAGCCAAGGGGACAGATCCCAAAACATTCAGTACTTC

size: many
length: 20
V: TRBV27
D: NA
J: TRBJ2-1
CDR3: CASSFGSFVPELGSYNEQFF
DNA: TGTGCCAGCAGTTTTGGGTCTTTTGTTCCAGAACTAGGGTCCTACAATGAGCAGTTCTTC

size: few
length: 10
V: TRBV6-2/TRBV6-3
D: NA
J: TRBJ2-2
CDR3: CATGTGELFF
DNA: TGTGCCACGGGGACCGGGGAGCTGTTTTTT

size: many
length: 15
V: TRBV20-1
D: NA
J: TRBJ2-3
CDR3: CSARDSTLSTDTQYF
DNA: TGCAGTGCTAGAGATTCGACACTTAGCACAGATACGCAGTATTTT

size: NA
length: 15
V: TRBV18
D: TRBD1
J: TRBJ1-2
CDR3: CASSPLGDSRYGYTF
DNA: TGTGCCAGCTCACCACTCGGGGACAGCCGCTATGGCTACACCTTC

size: many
length: 10
V: TRBV12-3/TRBV12-4
D: NA
J: TRBJ1-1
CDR3: CASSFTWAFF
DNA: TGTGCCAGCAGTTTCACCTGGGCTTTCTTT

size: many
length: 15
V: TRBV18
D: NA
J: TRBJ2-5
CDR3: CASSPPAGLQETQYF
DNA: TGTGCCAGCTCACCACCGGCCGGACTACAAGAGACCCAGTACTTC